The 14 T cell receptor beta chains presented below share a single source sample, sequenced in a study of OX40 agonist ivuxolimab in advanced cancers. Receptor amplification or capture employed the immunoSEQ multiplex PCR assay. TCRdb limited this immuneACCESS table to in-frame rearrangements with V and J called. A share of clones is missing; checked studies link under half to unresolved V genes, and the rest is unexplained. Within this sample are approximately 35,000 clones, with roughly 80% of them counted one time only. The ten largest clones take up roughly 9.7% of the sample. This material consisted of CD4+ or CD8+ T cells sorted from blood, taken in a trial of the OX40 agonist ivuxolimab. These receptors came from an adult with an advanced solid tumor such as melanoma, head and neck, liver or kidney cancer.

V is TRBV10-2 and J is TRBJ2-1; 7 nucleotides agree with TRBD2. V dropped 6 bases and J dropped 4; count of bases not matched to a gene: 24. Germline CDR1 WSHSY, CDR2 SAAADI. CDR3 length equals 20 residues. The CDR3 protein is CASRPLGGTPGLTPYNEQFF. The CDR3 nucleotides are TGCGCCAGCAGGCCCCTGGGGGGGACGCCGGGACTCACCCCTTACAATGAGCAGTTCTTC.

The V and J genes are TRBV5-1 and TRBJ1-2; possibly TRBD1 for D (5 bases). Germline-derived CDR1 and CDR2 are SGHRS and YFSETQ. The CDR3 loop spans 14 amino acids. V lost 2 bases and J 6 bases, leaving 14 bases between the germline ends. The CDR3 loop reads CASSFGGGINGYTF. The DNA for the CDR3 is TGCGCCAGCAGCTTTGGCGGGGGGATTAATGGCTACACCTTC.

The chain links TRBV5-1 to TRBJ1-2, with D maybe TRBD1 (5 bases). CDR3 length: 15 residues. Trimming stripped 5 bases from V and 2 bases from J, with 16 bases between. The germline gives CDR1 SGHRS, CDR2 YFSETQ. Here the CDR3 reads CASRPLGATNYGYTF. The CDR3 nucleotides are TGCGCCAGCAGACCGCTCGGGGCTACGAACTATGGCTACACCTTC.

The chain uses TRBV9 and TRBJ2-1, with D hard to call. The CDR3 totals 15 residues. CDR1 and CDR2 (germline): SGDLS, YYNGEE. V was trimmed by 0 bases and J by 1 base, leaving 8 bases between them. CDR3 loop: CASSVDSQSYNEQFF. The CDR3 nucleotides are TGTGCCAGCAGCGTAGACAGCCAATCCTACAATGAGCAGTTCTTC.

The chain joins TRBV4-2 to TRBJ2-1, with 12 bases identical to TRBD2. Trimming took 4 bases from V and 4 from J; bases not matched to a gene: 2. The germline V gene has CDR1 LGHNA and CDR2 YNFKEQ. The CDR3 runs 15 residues. The DNA for the CDR3 is TGTGCCAGCAGCCGTCTAGCGGGGGGGTACAATGAGCAGTTCTTC. It translates to CASSRLAGGYNEQFF.

The genes are TRBV13 and TRBJ2-1; 10 nucleotides align to TRBD2. CDR1 is PRHDT, CDR2 FYEKMQ, per germline (reference sequence). CDR3 size: 16 residues. V lost 0 bases, J lost 3 bases, and 2 bases stayed unmatched. The CDR3, as DNA: TGTGCCAGCAGCTTAGGCTTAGCGGGGGGCTACAATGAGCAGTTCTTC. Its protein is CASSLGLAGGYNEQFF.

The CDR3 DNA is TGTGCCAGCAGTTCCACCCCGGGACTAGCGGGGGGGTTCCTTGAAGAGACCCAGTACTTC. The encoded protein is CASSSTPGLAGGFLEETQYF. This chain links TRBV28 with TRBJ2-5, with TRBD2 matching over 16 bases. The CDR3 runs to 20 residues. CDR1 is MDHEN and CDR2 is SYDVKM in the germline V gene. Trimming at V came to 4 bases and at J to 3 bases, leaving 14 bases not matched to a gene.

This chain links TRBV6-5 with TRBJ1-2; a possible D gene is TRBD1 (5 bases). The CDR3 spans 16 residues. The germline gives CDR1 MNHEY, CDR2 SVGAGI. The ends were cut back, 4 bases at V and 4 bases at J, with 19 bases in the middle. The CDR3 sequence: CASSWGRRTFSYGYTF. The CDR3 DNA reads TGTGCCAGCAGTTGGGGACGGAGGACTTTCTCCTATGGCTACACCTTC.

By frequency in the sample, this clone is medium-sized. The chain has TRBV6-1 and TRBJ1-1; TRBD1 might be the D (5 bases). V was clipped by 10 bases and J by 5 bases, with 17 bases between them. The germline V gene encodes CDR1 MNHNS and CDR2 SASEGT. The CDR3 spans 13 residues. The DNA of the CDR3 is TGTGCCACAACAGAGGGGTGGGAAACTGAAGCTTTCTTT. It codes for CATTEGWETEAFF.

V usage is TRBV29-1 and J usage is TRBJ1-2; D is perhaps TRBD1 (5 bases). The V gene's germline CDR1 is SQVTM and CDR2 ANQGSEA. This CDR3 contains 14 residues. Between the trimmed V and J ends, which lost 2 bases and 4 bases, there was a span of 14 bases. The CDR3 loop reads CSVERTGDSYGYTF. For the CDR3, the DNA is TGCAGCGTTGAACGTACGGGGGACTCCTATGGCTACACCTTC. Supplemented by reference TRBV29-1 and TRBJ1-2, the full variable domain reads SAVISQKPSRDICQRGTSLTIQCQVDSQVTMMFWYRQQPGQSLTLIATANQGSEATYESGFVIDKFPISRPNLTFSTLTVSNMSPEDSSIYLCSVERTGDSYGYTFGSGTRLTVV.

V gene TRBV30 combines with J gene TRBJ1-6, with D maybe TRBD1 (6 bases). With 2 bases removed from V and 5 bases from J, the gap between germline ends came to 13 bases. The CDR3 extends over 15 amino acids. CDR1 GTSNPN and CDR2 SVGIG come from the germline V gene (reference sequence). CDR3 DNA sequence: TGTGCCTGGAGTCTCCCAGGGGCCCATAATTCACCCCTCCACTTT. This translates into CAWSLPGAHNSPLHF.

The V gene is TRBV6-1, the J gene TRBJ1-5; D call uncertain. CDR3 size: 16 residues. Trimming stripped 3 bases from V and 7 bases from J, with 19 bases between. CDR1 and CDR2 (germline): MNHNS, SASEGT. The CDR3 bases are TGTGCCAGCAGTGATAAACCCCCTATCTTGTGGCAGCCCCAGCATTTT. It codes for CASSDKPPILWQPQHF.

The chain is built from TRBV29-1 and TRBJ2-5; D may be TRBD2 (6 bases). The J call could be wrong; TRBJ2-7 is a better fit for the DNA end. Germline CDR1 and CDR2: SQVTM and ANQGSEA. The CDR3 is made up of 14 amino acids. The CDR3 region has the DNA TGCAGCGTGTCTGCGGGGACTGAATTGAGCGAGCAGTACTTC. This sequence encodes CSVSAGTELSEQYF.

The chain links TRBV6-4 to TRBJ2-7, with 7 nucleotides matching TRBD2. The CDR3 sequence is 13 residues long. The V gene end was trimmed by 5 bases and the J gene end by 6 bases; junction bases not matched to a gene: 7. CDR1 MRHNA and CDR2 SNTAGT come from the germline V gene. In DNA form, the CDR3 reads TGTGCCAGCAGTCCCCGGCCGGGGGGCGAGCAGTACTTC. Amino acids: CASSPRPGGEQYF.